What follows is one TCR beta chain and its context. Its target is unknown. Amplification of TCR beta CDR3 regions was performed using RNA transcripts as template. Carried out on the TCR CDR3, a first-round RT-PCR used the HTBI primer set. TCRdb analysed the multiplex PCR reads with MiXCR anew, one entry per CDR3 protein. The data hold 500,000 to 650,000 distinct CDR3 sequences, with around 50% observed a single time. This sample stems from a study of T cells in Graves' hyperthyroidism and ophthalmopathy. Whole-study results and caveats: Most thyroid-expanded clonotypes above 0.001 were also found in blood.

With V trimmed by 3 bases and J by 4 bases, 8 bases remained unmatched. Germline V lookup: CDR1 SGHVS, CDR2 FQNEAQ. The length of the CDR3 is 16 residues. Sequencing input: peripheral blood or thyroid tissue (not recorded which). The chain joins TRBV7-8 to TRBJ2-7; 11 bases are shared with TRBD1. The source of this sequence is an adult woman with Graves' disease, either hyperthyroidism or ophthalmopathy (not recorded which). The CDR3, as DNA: TGTGCCAGCAGCTTGTCCGGGACAGGGGGTTCTTACGAGCAGTACTTC. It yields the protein CASSLSGTGGSYEQYF.